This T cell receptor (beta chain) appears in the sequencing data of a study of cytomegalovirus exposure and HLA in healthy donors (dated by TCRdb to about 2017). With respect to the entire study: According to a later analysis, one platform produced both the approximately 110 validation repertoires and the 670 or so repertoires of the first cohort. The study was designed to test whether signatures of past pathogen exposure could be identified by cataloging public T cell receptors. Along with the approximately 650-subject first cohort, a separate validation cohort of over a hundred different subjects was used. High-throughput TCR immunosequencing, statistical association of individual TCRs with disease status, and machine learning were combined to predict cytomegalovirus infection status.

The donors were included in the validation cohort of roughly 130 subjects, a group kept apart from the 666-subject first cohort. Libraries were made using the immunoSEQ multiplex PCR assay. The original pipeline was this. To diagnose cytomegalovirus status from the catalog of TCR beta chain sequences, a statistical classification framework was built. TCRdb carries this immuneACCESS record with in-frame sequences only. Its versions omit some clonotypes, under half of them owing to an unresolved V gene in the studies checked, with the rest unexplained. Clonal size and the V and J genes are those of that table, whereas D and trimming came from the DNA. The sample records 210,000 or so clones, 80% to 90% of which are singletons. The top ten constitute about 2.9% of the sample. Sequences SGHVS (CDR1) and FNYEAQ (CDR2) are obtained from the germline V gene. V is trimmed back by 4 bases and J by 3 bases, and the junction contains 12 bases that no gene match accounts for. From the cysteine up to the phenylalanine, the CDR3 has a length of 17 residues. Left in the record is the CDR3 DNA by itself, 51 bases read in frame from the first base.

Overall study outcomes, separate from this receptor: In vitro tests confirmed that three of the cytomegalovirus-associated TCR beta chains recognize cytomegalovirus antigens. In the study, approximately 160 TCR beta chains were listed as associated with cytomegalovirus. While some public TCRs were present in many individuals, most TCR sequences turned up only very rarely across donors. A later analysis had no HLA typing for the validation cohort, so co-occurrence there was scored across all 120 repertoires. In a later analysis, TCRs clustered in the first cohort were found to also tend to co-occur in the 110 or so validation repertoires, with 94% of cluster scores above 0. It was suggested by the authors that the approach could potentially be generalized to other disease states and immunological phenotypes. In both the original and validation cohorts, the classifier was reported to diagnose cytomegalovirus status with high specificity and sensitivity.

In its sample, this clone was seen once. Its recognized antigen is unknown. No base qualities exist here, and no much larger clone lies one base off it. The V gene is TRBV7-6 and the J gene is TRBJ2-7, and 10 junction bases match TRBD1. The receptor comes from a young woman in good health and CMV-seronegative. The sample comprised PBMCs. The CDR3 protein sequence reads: CASSSAAGDRGLYEQYF. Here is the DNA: TGTGCCAGCAGCTCAGCTGCGGGCGACAGGGGGCTCTACGAGCAGTACTTC.